These 9 T cell receptor beta chains share one sample of origin, sequenced in a study of T cell repertoires in cytomegalovirus infection. MiXCR, applied by TCRdb to the reads, yields one record per CDR3 protein. The repertoire consists of approximately 270,000 distinct CDR3 sequences, with less than 25% occurring once and the leading ten covering roughly a fifth. Antigen specificity for these receptors is unknown. This material consisted of cultured PBMCs, taken from culture after CMV antigen stimulation. These receptor sequences come from a human donor in good health (CMV status not recorded). Some clones in this sample may be carry-over from other donors' samples.

The chain is built from TRBV29-1 and TRBJ2-1; D not resolved. The germline V gene has CDR1 SQVTM and CDR2 ANQGSEA. V was shortened by 3 bases and J by 7 bases, with 13 bases between the two germline ends. CDR3 length equals 13 residues. CDR3 DNA: TGCAGCGTTGAGAAGTATCTTGGGAATGAGCAGTTCTTC. Protein product: CSVEKYLGNEQFF.

This chain uses TRBV2 with TRBJ2-7; D gene unclear. CDR1 and CDR2 from the germline V gene are SNHLY and FYNNEI. V gave up 7 bases and J gave up 0 bases, with 13 bases separating them. The CDR3 covers 14 residues. CDR3 coding DNA: TGTGCCAGCACGATCGGATTAAGCTCCTACGAGCAGTACGTC. It yields the protein CASTIGLSSYEQYV.

This chain joins TRBV12-3 or TRBV12-4 and TRBJ1-6, with TRBD1 as a possible D gene (6 bases). The CDR3 is made up of 14 amino acids. The V end lost 5 bases, the J end lost 6 bases, and 11 bases lay between the germline ends. In nucleotides, the CDR3 is TGTGCCAGCAGTCCAAGGGGGGGTAATTCACCCCTCCACTTT. It codes for CASSPRGGNSPLHF.

This clonotype has at least ten counts. The chain links TRBV7-2 to TRBJ1-2; D is possibly TRBD1 (6 bases). Trimming removed 5 bases at V and 8 bases at J, with 24 bases between. The CDR3 is 16 amino acids. Germline V gives CDR1 SGHTA, CDR2 FQGNSA. The CDR3 spells CASSRGAGEYMLGYTF. The CDR3 DNA reads TGTGCCAGCAGCCGGGGGGCAGGGGAATATATGTTGGGCTACACCTTC. The full variable domain, in which reference TRBV7-2 and TRBJ1-2 provide the parts outside the CDR3, is GAGVSQSPSNKVTEKGKDVELRCDPISGHTALYWYRQSLGQGLEFLIYFQGNSAPDKSGLPSDRFSAERTGGSVSTLTIQRTQQEDSAVYLCASSRGAGEYMLGYTFGSGTRLTVV.

This clonotype has ten or more counts. V usage is TRBV7-9 and J usage is TRBJ1-1; unclear D gene. This CDR3 comprises 12 residues. Deletions cut 7 bases from V and 6 bases from J, with 12 bases between. Per germline, CDR1 SEHNR and CDR2 FQNEAQ (reference sequence). DNA for the CDR3: TGTGCCAGCATAGCCTTCGGGTCTGAAGCTTTCTTT. This encodes CASIAFGSEAFF.

This clonotype has ten or more counts. The rearrangement joins TRBV6-2 or TRBV6-3 to TRBJ1-1; D call uncertain. Trimming left V 5 bases short and J 11 bases short, with 9 bases between. The germline gives CDR1 MNHEY, CDR2 SVGEGT. The CDR3 totals 10 residues. Written as DNA, the CDR3 is TGTGCCAGCAGTGACGGGGTGGCTTTCTTT. Translation gives CASSDGVAFF.

Only a few counts were recorded for this clonotype. This sequence joins TRBV11-3 and TRBJ2-3, with D perhaps TRBD1 (6 bases). V lost 6 bases and J 2 bases, leaving 18 bases between the germline ends. The CDR3 sequence is 16 residues long. From germline, CDR1 is SGHNT and CDR2 YENEEA. In nucleotides, the CDR3 is TGTGCCAGCAGTGGGGGCAGGCCTACATCCACAGATACGCAGTATTTT. Amino acid sequence: CASSGGRPTSTDTQYF.

The gene calls are TRBV7-2 and TRBJ1-1, with TRBD1 identical over 7 bases. From germline, CDR1 is SGHTA and CDR2 FQGNSA. The length of the CDR3 is 18 residues. The junction had 15 bases not matched to a gene; V was cut back by 5 bases and J by 0 bases. As DNA, the CDR3 is TGTGCCAGCAGCCCCCGGGAGGGGGCCATCCCCATGAACACTGAAGCTTTCTTT. This gives the protein CASSPREGAIPMNTEAFF.

The sample holds a few counts of this clonotype. The chain has TRBV27 and TRBJ2-7; D possibly matches TRBD1 or TRBD2 (6 bases each). The V and J ends lost 6 bases and 7 bases respectively, with 19 bases between them. CDR3 size: 14 residues. Germline CDR1 MNHEY, CDR2 SMNVEV (reference sequence). CDR3 residues: CASRRGAIGPEQYV. The CDR3 region has the DNA TGTGCCAGCAGGAGGGGGGCTATAGGTCCGGAGCAGTACGTC.